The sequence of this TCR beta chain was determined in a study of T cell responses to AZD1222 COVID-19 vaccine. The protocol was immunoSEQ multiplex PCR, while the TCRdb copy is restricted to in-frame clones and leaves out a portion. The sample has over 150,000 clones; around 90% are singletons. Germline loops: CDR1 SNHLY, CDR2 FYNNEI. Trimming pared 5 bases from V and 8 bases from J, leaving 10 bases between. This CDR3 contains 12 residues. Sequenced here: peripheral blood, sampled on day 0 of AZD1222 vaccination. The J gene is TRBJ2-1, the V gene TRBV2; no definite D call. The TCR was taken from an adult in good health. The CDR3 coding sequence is TGTGCCAGCAGTTATAGACGGGATGAGCAGTTCTTC. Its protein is CASSYRRDEQFF.